This is a list of T cell receptor beta chains from one sample in a study of blood T cell repertoires in COVID-19. The repertoire was sequenced with immunoSEQ multiplex PCR; TCRdb's copy has only in-frame clones and lacks some. This sample yields about 240,000 clones, of which over 80% are seen a single time; around 6.8% belongs to the top ten. The sequenced sample was peripheral blood. The receptors stem from a woman aged 60 to 75 with active or convalescent COVID-19. CDR3s include the opening cysteine and the closing phenylalanine or tryptophan. A D gene is named only where the DNA matches it firmly. Clone size is not always given. Where it is, it says once, few, many or a class for expanded clones.

V	D	size	J	CDR3	DNA
TRBV7-2	TRBD1	NA	TRBJ1-3	CASSGGQGPLSGNTIYF	TGTGCCAGCAGCGGCGGACAGGGCCCCCTCTCTGGAAACACCATATATTTT
TRBV27	TRBD1	NA	TRBJ2-3	CASSIGTGNIPSTDTQYF	TGTGCCAGCAGCATCGGGACAGGGAACATTCCTAGCACAGATACGCAGTATTTT
TRBV7-9	NA	NA	TRBJ1-4	CASSLTTWSATNEKLFF	TGTGCCAGCAGCTTAACAACCTGGAGTGCAACTAATGAAAAACTGTTTTTT
TRBV19	NA	NA	TRBJ1-2	CASSISSTGPGYTF	TGTGCCAGTAGTATTTCCTCGACAGGCCCGGGCTACACCTTC
TRBV15	NA	NA	TRBJ1-5	CATSRDLRGRPVLSNQPQHF	TGTGCCACCAGCAGAGATTTGCGGGGACGGCCTGTACTTAGCAATCAGCCCCAGCATTTT
TRBV6-5	NA	NA	TRBJ1-5	CASSSQGDYNQPQHF	TGTGCCAGCAGTTCCCAGGGTGATTATAATCAGCCCCAGCATTTT
TRBV19	TRBD1	NA	TRBJ1-6	CASSLPGQGGSPLHF	TGTGCCAGTAGTCTGCCGGGACAGGGAGGATCACCCCTCCACTTT
TRBV20-1	NA	NA	TRBJ2-6	CSARDRGVLTF	TGCAGTGCTAGAGACCGCGGGGTCCTGACTTTC
TRBV2	NA	NA	TRBJ2-2	CASSRDWTGFGELFF	TGTGCCAGCAGCAGGGACTGGACTGGTTTCGGGGAGCTGTTTTTT
TRBV6-5	TRBD1	few	TRBJ1-4	CASRDRGGQKLFF	TGTGCCAGCCGGGACAGGGGAGGGCAAAAACTGTTTTTT
TRBV27	TRBD1	NA	TRBJ1-1	CASSFVAGGTEAFF	TGTGCCAGCAGTTTTGTAGCAGGGGGCACTGAAGCTTTCTTT
TRBV5-1	TRBD1	NA	TRBJ1-1	CASSLVTGVTEAFF	TGCGCCAGCAGCTTGGTGACAGGGGTCACTGAAGCTTTCTTT
TRBV7-2	TRBD1	few	TRBJ1-4	CASSLAGQGAEKLFF	TGTGCCAGCAGCTTAGCGGGGCAGGGGGCGGAAAAACTGTTTTTT
TRBV3-1/TRBV3-2	NA	NA	TRBJ1-6	CASSQGPGAHSPLHF	TGTGCCAGCAGCCAAGGTCCAGGGGCTCATTCACCCCTCCACTTT
TRBV9	TRBD2	NA	TRBJ2-3	CASSVGSGGSTPDTQYF	TGTGCCAGCAGCGTAGGTAGCGGGGGGTCGACCCCGGATACGCAGTATTTT
TRBV9	TRBD2	NA	TRBJ2-1	CASSGGGLVFF	TGTGCCAGCAGCGGAGGGGGACTAGTGTTCTTC
TRBV11-2	NA	NA	TRBJ2-1	CASTLAGSSYNEQFF	TGTGCCAGCACCCTCGCGGGCAGCTCCTACAATGAGCAGTTCTTC
TRBV13	TRBD2	NA	TRBJ2-1	CASSLVYAGGSDNEQFF	TGTGCCAGCAGCTTAGTCTACGCGGGAGGCTCCGACAATGAGCAGTTCTTC
TRBV9	TRBD1	NA	TRBJ2-1	CASSVAWIGTADNEQFF	TGTGCCAGCAGCGTAGCTTGGATCGGGACAGCAGACAATGAGCAGTTCTTC
TRBV27	NA	NA	TRBJ1-1	CASSLLLPSGSTEAFF	TGTGCCAGCAGTCTTTTGCTACCTAGTGGTAGCACTGAAGCTTTCTTT
TRBV2	TRBD2	NA	TRBJ2-5	CASSRGTSGGPLQETQYF	TGTGCCAGCAGTCGAGGGACTAGCGGGGGGCCCCTCCAAGAGACCCAGTACTTC
TRBV7-9	NA	NA	TRBJ2-7	CASSFNRESYEQYF	TGTGCCAGCAGCTTCAACAGGGAAAGCTACGAGCAGTACTTC
TRBV24-1	TRBD2	NA	TRBJ2-5	CATSLADQETQYF	TGTGCCACCAGTCTAGCGGACCAAGAGACCCAGTACTTC
TRBV10-3	TRBD1	NA	TRBJ1-2	CAISEGTEVYGYTF	TGTGCCATCTCCGAAGGGACAGAAGTCTATGGCTACACCTTC
TRBV4-1	TRBD2	NA	TRBJ2-3	CASSQEGGLAGSTDTQYF	TGCGCCAGCAGCCAAGAAGGCGGACTAGCGGGGAGCACAGATACGCAGTATTTT
TRBV18	NA	NA	TRBJ2-5	CASSPRSAGPQETQYF	TGTGCCAGCTCACCAAGGTCCGCAGGCCCCCAAGAGACCCAGTACTTC
TRBV24-1	NA	NA	TRBJ1-5	CATSANGVQGRWSNQPQHF	TGTGCCACCAGTGCCAACGGGGTACAGGGACGGTGGAGCAATCAGCCCCAGCATTTT
TRBV6-5	TRBD1	few	TRBJ1-1	CASTDPTGADEAFF	TGTGCCAGCACCGATCCGACAGGGGCGGATGAAGCTTTCTTT
TRBV19	TRBD2	NA	TRBJ2-2	CASSSGLAGVGGELFF	TGTGCCAGTAGTTCGGGACTAGCGGGAGTCGGCGGGGAGCTGTTTTTT
TRBV30	NA	NA	TRBJ1-2	CAWSVLAGSYGYTF	TGTGCCTGGAGTGTATTGGCGGGGAGCTATGGCTACACCTTC